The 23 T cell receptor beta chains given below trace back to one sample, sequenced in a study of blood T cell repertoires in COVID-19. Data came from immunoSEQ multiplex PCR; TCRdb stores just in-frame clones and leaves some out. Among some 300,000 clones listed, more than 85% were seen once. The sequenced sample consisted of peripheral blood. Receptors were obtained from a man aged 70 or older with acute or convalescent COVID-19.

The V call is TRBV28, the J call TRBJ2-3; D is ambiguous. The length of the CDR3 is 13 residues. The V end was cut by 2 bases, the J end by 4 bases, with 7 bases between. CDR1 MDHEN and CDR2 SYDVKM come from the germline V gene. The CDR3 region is CASSLPGSDTQYF. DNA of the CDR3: TGTGCCAGCAGTTTACCAGGTTCAGATACGCAGTATTTT.

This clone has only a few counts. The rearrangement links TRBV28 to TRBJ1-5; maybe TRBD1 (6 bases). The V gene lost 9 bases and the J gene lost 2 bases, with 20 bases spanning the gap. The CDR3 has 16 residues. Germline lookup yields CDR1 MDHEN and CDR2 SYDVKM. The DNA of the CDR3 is TGTGCCAGTCACCCCATTGGGGGCCTTGGCAATCAGCCCCAGCATTTT. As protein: CASHPIGGLGNQPQHF.

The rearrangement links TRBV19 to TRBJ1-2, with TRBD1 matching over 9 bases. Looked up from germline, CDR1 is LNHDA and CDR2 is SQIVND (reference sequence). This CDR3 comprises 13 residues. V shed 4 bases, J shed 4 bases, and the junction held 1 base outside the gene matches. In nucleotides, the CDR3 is TGTGCCAGTAGTAGGGACAGGGCCTATGGCTACACCTTC. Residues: CASSRDRAYGYTF.

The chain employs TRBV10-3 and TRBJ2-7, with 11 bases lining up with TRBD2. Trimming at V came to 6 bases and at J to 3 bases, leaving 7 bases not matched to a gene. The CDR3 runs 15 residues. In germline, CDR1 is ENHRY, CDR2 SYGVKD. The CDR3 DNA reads TGTGCCATCAGGCCGGGACTAGCGGAGAACTACGAGCAGTACTTC. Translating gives CAIRPGLAENYEQYF.

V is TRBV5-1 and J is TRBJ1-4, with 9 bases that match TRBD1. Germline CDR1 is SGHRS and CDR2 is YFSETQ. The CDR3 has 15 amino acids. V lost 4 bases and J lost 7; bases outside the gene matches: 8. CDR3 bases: TGCGCCAGCAGCCCGGGGACAGGGAGGCGTGAAAAACTGTTTTTT. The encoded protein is CASSPGTGRREKLFF.

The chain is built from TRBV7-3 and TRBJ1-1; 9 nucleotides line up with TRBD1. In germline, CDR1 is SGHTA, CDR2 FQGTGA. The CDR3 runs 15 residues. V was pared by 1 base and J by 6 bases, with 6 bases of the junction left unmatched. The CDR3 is CASSLNGDRVSEAFF. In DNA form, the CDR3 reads TGTGCCAGCAGCTTAAATGGGGACAGGGTATCTGAAGCTTTCTTT.

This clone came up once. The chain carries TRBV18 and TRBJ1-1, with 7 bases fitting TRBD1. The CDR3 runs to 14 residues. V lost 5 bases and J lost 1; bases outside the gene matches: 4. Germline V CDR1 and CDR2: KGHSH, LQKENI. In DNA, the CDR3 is TGTGCCAGCTCAAAGGGACAGCGGAACACTGAAGCTTTCTTT. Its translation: CASSKGQRNTEAFF.

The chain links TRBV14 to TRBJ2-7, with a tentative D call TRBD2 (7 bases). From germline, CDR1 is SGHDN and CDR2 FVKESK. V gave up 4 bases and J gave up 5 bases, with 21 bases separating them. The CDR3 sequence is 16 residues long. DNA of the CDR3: TGTGCCAGCAGCCTGCGGGGGACACCGGTGGTTGACGAGCAGTACTTC. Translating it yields CASSLRGTPVVDEQYF.

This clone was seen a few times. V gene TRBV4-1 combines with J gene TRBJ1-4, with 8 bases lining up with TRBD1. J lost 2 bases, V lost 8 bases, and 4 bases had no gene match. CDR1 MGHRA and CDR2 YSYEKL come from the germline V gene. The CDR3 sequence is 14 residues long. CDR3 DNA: TGCGCCAGCGGTTACAGGGGGACTAATGAAAAACTGTTTTTT. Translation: CASGYRGTNEKLFF.

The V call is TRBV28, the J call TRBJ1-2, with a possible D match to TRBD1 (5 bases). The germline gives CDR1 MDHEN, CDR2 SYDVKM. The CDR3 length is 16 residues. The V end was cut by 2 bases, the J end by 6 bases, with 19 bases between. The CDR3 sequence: CASSLSRSGGTDGYTF. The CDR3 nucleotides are TGTGCCAGCAGTTTAAGTCGCTCGGGAGGGACTGATGGCTACACCTTC.

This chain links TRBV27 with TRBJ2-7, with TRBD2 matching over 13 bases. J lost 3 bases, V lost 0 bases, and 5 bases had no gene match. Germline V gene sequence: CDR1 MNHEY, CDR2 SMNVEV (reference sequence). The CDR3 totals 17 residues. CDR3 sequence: CASSLSGLAGNFYEQYF. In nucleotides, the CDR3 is TGTGCCAGCAGTTTATCGGGACTAGCGGGAAATTTCTACGAGCAGTACTTC.

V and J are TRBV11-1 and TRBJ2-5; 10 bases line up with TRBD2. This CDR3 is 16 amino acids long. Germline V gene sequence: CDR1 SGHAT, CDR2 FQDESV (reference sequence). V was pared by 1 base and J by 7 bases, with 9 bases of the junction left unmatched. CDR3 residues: CASSLVASGGMVTQYF. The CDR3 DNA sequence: TGTGCCAGCAGCTTAGTTGCTAGCGGGGGTATGGTGACCCAGTACTTC.

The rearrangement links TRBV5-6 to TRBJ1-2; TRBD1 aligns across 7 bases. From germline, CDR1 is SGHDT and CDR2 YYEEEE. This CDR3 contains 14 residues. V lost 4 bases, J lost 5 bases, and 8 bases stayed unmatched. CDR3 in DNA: TGTGCCAGCAGCCCCGACAGGGTTAGGTATGGCTACACCTTC. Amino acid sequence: CASSPDRVRYGYTF. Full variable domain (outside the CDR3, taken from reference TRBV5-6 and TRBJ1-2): DAGVTQSPTHLIKTRGQQVTLRCSPKSGHDTVSWYQQALGQGPQFIFQYYEEEERQRGNFPDRFSGHQFPNYSSELNVNALLLGDSALYLCASSPDRVRYGYTFGSGTRLTVV.

The CDR3: CASSLGPGMIYGYTF. The CDR3 bases are TGTGCCAGCAGCTTAGGGCCAGGGATGATCTATGGCTACACCTTC. The chain joins TRBV11-2 to TRBJ1-2, with D perhaps matching TRBD1 (5 bases). This CDR3 contains 15 residues. CDR1 and CDR2 from the germline V gene are SGHAT and FQNNGV. Trimming removed 1 base at V and 4 bases at J, with 13 bases between.

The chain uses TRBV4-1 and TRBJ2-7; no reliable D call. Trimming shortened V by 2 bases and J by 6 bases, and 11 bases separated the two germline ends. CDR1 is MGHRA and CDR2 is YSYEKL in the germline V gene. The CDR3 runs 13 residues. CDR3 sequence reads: CASSQPGTVEQYF. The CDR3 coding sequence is TGCGCCAGCAGCCAACCGGGTACTGTCGAGCAGTACTTC.

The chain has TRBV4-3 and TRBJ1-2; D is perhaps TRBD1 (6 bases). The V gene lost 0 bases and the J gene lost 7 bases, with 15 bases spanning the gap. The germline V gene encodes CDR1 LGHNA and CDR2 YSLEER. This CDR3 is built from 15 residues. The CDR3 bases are TGCGCCAGCAGCCAAGAGTTGGGGGCCCCTGGTGGCTACACCTTC. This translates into CASSQELGAPGGYTF.

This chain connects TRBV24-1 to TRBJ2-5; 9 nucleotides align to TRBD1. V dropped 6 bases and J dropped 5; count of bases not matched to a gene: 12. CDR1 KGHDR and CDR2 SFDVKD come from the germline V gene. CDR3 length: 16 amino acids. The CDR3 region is CATSWLGTGWGETQYF. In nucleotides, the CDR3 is TGTGCCACCAGTTGGTTGGGGACAGGGTGGGGCGAGACCCAGTACTTC.

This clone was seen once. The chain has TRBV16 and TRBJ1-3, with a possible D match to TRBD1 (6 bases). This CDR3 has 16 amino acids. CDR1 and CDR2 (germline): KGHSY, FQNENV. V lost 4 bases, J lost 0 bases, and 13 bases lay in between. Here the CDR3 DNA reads TGTGCCAGCAGCCCGCGCAGGGGCCCCTCTGGAAACACCATATATTTT. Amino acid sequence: CASSPRRGPSGNTIYF.

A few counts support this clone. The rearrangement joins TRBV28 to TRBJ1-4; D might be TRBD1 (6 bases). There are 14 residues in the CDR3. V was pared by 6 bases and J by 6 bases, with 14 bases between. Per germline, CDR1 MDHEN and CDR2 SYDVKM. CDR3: CASSPTGWDEKLFF. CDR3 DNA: TGTGCCAGCAGCCCCACAGGGTGGGATGAAAAACTGTTTTTT.

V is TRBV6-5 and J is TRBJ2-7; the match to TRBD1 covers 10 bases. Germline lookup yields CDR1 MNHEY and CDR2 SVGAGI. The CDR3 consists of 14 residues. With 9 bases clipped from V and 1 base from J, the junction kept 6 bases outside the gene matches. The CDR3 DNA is TGTGCCAGTAGAAAGGGACAGGGGTCCTACGAGCAGTACTTC. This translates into CASRKGQGSYEQYF.

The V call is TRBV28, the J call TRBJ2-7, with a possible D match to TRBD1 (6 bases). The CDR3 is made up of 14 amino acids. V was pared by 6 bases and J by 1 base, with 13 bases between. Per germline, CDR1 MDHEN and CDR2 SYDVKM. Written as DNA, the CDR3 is TGTGCCAGCAGCCTGGGACACACATCCTACGAGCAGTACTTC. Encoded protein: CASSLGHTSYEQYF.

The CDR3 DNA is TGTGCCAGTAGAAACTTAGATTTAACAGGGAAGCGGAGCAATCAGCCCCAGCATTTT. As protein: CASRNLDLTGKRSNQPQHF. V and J are TRBV19 and TRBJ1-5, with D tentatively TRBD1 (6 bases). This CDR3 is 19 amino acids long. V was shortened by 6 bases and J by 1 base, with 25 bases between the two germline ends. Germline-derived CDR1 and CDR2 are LNHDA and SQIVND (reference sequence).

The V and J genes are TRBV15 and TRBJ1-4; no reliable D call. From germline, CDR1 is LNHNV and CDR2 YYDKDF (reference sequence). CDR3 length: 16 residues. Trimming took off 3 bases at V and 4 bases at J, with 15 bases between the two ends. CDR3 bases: TGTGCCACCAGCAGGACCCCCCCCGGGAGTAATGAAAAACTGTTTTTT. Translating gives CATSRTPPGSNEKLFF.